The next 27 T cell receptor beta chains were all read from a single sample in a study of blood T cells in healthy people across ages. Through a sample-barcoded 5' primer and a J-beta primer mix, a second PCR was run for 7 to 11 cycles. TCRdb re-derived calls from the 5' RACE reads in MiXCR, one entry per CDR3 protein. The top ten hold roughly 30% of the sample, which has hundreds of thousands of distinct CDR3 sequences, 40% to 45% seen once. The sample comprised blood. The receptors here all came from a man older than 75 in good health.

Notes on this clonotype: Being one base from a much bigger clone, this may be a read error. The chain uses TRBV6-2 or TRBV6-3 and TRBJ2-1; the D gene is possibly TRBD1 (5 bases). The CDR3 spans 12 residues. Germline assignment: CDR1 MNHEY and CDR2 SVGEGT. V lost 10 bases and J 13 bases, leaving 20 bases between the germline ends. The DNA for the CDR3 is TGTGCCACCTGGTCCCCAGGTGGGGCCCAGTTCTTC. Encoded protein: CATWSPGGAQFF.

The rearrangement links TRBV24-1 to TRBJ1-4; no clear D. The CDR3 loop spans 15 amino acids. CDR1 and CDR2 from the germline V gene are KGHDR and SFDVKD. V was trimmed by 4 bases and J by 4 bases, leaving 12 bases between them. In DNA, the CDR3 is TGTGCCACCAGTGAAGTTGGAGGAAATAATGAAAAACTGTTTTTT. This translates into CATSEVGGNNEKLFF.

The CDR3 reads CASSSRTGLIFGEAFF. The CDR3 DNA reads as TGTGCCAGCAGTTCTCGGACAGGGTTGATTTTTGGTGAAGCTTTCTTT. The chain carries TRBV6-5 and TRBJ1-1; 8 bases agree with TRBD1. V dropped 4 bases and J dropped 7; count of bases not matched to a gene: 14. Looked up from germline, CDR1 is MNHEY and CDR2 is SVGAGI. The CDR3 length is 16 residues.

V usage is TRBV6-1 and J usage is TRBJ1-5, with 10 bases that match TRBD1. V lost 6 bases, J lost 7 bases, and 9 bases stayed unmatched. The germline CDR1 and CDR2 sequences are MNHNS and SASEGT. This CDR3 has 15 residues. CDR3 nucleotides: TGTGCCAGCAGGGCGGACAGGGGGGTGTTACAGCCCCAGCATTTT. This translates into CASRADRGVLQPQHF.

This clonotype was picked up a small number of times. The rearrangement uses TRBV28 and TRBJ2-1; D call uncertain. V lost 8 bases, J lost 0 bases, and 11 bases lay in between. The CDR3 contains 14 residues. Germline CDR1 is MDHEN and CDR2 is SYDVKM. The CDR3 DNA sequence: TGTGCCAGCGGGGAAAGATCCTCCTACAATGAGCAGTTCTTC. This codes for CASGERSSYNEQFF.

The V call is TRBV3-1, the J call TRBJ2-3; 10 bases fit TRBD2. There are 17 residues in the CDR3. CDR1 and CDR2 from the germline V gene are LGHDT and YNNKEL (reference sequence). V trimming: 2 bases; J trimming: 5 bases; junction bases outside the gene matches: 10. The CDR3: CASSQTPAGGPGDTQYF. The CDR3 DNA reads TGTGCCAGCAGCCAAACCCCAGCGGGAGGGCCTGGAGATACGCAGTATTTT.

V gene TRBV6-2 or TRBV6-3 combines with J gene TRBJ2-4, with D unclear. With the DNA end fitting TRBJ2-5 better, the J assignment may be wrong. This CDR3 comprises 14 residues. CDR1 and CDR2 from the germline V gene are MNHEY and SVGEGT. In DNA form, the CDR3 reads TGTGCCAGCAGTTACGGCCCTCCCCAAGAGACCCAGTACTTC. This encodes CASSYGPPQETQYF.

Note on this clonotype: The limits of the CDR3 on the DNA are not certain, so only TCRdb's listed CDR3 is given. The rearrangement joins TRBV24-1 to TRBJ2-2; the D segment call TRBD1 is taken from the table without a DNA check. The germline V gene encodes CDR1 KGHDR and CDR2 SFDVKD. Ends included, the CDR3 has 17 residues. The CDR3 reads CATSDWGGTQYFGELFF.

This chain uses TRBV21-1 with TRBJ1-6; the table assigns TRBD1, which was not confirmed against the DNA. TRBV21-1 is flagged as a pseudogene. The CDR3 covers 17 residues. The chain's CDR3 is CASSKGGSPGANSPLHF. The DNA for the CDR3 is TGTGCCAGCAGCAAAGGTGGCTCCCCTGGGGCTAATTCACCCCTCCACTTT.

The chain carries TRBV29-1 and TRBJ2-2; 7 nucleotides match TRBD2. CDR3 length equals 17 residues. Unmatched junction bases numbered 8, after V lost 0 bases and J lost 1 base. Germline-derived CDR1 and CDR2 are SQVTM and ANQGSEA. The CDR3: CSVEDTRLAVNTGELFF. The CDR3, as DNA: TGCAGCGTTGAAGACACCCGACTAGCAGTGAACACCGGGGAGCTGTTTTTT.

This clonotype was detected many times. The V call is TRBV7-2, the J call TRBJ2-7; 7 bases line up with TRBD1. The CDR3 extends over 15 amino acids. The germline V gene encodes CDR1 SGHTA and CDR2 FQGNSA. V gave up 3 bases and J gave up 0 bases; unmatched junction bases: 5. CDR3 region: CASSLMDRSSYEQYF. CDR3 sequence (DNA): TGTGCCAGCAGCTTGATGGACAGGAGCTCCTACGAGCAGTACTTC.

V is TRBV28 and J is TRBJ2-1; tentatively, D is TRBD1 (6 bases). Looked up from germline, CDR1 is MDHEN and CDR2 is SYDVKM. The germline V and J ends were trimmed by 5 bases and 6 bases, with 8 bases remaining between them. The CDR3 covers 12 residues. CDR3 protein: CASSGQFNEQFF. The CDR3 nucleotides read TGTGCCAGCAGTGGACAGTTCAATGAGCAGTTCTTC.

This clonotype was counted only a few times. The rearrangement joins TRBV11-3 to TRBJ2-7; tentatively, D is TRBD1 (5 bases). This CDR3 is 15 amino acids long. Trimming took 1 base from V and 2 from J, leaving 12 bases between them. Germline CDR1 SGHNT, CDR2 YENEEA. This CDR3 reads CASSLAVGAPYEQYF. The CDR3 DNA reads TGTGCCAGCAGCTTAGCCGTAGGGGCCCCCTACGAGCAGTACTTC.

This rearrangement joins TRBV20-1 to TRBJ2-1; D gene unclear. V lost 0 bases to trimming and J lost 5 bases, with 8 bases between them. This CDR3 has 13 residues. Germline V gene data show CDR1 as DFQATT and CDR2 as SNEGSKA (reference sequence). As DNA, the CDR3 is TGCAGTGCTAGAGAGTGGAGAAACAATGAGCAGTTCTTC. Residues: CSAREWRNNEQFF.

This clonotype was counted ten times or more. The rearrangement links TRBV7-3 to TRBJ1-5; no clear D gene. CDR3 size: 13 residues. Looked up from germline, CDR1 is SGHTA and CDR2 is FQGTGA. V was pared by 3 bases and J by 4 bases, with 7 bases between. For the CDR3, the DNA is TGTGCCAGCAGCTTGGACGGGAATCAGCCCCAGCATTTT. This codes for CASSLDGNQPQHF.

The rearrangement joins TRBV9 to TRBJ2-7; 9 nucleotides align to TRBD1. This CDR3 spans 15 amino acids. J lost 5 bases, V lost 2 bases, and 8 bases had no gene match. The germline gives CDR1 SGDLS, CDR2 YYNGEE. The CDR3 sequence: CASSVGDRVVHEQYF. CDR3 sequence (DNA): TGTGCCAGCAGCGTTGGGGACAGGGTGGTCCACGAGCAGTACTTC.

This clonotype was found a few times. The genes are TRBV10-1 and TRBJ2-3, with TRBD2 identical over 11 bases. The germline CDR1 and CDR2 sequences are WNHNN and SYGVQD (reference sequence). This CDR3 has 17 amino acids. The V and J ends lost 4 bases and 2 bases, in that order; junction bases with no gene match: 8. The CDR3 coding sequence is TGCGCCAGCAGTGGGACTAGCGGGTTGACCCTCACAGATACGCAGTATTTT. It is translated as CASSGTSGLTLTDTQYF.

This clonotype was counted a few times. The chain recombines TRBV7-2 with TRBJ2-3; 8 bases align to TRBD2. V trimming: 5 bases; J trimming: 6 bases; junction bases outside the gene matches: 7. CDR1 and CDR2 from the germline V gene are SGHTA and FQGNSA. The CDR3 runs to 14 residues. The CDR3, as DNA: TGTGCCAGCAGCCTTAGCGGGATCGAGGATACGCAGTATTTT. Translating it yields CASSLSGIEDTQYF.

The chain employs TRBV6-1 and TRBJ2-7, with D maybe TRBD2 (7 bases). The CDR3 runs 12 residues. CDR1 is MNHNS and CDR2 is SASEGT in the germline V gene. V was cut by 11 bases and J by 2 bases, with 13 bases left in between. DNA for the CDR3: TGTGCCGGGGGGGGGGGCCCCTACGAGCAGTACTTC. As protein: CAGGGGPYEQYF.

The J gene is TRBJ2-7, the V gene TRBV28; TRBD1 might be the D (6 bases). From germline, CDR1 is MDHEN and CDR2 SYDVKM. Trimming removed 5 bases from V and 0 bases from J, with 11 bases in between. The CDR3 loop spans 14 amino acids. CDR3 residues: CASSAQGNSYEQYF. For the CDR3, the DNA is TGTGCCAGCAGTGCGCAGGGGAACTCCTACGAGCAGTACTTC.

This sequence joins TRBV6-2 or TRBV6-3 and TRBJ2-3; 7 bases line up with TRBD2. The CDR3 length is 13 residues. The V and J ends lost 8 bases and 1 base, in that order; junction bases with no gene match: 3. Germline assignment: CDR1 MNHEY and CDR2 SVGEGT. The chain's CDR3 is CASEAGGTDTQYF. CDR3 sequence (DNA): TGTGCCAGCGAGGCGGGGGGCACAGATACGCAGTATTTT.

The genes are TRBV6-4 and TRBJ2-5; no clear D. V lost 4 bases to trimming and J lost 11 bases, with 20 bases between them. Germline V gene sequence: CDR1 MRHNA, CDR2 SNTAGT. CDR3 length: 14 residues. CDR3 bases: TGTGCCAGCAGTGTACAATGGGGTTCCGGAGAGCAGTACTTC. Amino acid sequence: CASSVQWGSGEQYF.

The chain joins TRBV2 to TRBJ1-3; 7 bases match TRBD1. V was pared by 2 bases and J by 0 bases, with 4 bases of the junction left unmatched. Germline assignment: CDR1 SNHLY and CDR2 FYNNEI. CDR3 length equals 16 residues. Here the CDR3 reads CASSETGTASGNTIYF. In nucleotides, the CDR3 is TGTGCCAGCAGTGAAACGGGGACAGCCTCTGGAAACACCATATATTTT.

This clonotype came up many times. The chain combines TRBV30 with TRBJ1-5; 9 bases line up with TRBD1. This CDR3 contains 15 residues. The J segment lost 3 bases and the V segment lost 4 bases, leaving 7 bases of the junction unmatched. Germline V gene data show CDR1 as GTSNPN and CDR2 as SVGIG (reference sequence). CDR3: CAWTMGQGLNQPQHF. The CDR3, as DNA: TGTGCCTGGACGATGGGACAGGGACTCAATCAGCCCCAGCATTTT. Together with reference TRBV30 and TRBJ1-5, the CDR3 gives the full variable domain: SQTIHQWPATLVQPVGSPLSLECTVEGTSNPNLYWYRQAAGRGLQLLFYSVGIGQISSEVPQNLSASRPQDRQFILSSKKLLLSDSGFYLCAWTMGQGLNQPQHFGDGTRLSIL.

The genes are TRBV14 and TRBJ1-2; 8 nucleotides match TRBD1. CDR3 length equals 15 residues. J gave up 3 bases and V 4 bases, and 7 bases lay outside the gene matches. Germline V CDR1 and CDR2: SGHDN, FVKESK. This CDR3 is CASSRTGTADYGYTF. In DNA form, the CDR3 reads TGTGCCAGCAGCCGGACAGGGACGGCCGACTATGGCTACACCTTC.

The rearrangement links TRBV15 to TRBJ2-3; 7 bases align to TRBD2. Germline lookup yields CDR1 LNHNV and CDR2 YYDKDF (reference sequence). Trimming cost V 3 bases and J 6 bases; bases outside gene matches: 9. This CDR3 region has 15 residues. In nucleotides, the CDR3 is TGTGCCACCAGCAGGAATGGCGGGAGATCTGATACGCAGTATTTT. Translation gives CATSRNGGRSDTQYF.

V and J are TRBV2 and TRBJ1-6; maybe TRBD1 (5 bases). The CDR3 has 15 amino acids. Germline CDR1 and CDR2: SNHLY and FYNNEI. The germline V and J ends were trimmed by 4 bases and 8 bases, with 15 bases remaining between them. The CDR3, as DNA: TGTGCCAGCAGTGTGGCGAGGCAGGGAGATTCACCCCTCCACTTT. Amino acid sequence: CASSVARQGDSPLHF.